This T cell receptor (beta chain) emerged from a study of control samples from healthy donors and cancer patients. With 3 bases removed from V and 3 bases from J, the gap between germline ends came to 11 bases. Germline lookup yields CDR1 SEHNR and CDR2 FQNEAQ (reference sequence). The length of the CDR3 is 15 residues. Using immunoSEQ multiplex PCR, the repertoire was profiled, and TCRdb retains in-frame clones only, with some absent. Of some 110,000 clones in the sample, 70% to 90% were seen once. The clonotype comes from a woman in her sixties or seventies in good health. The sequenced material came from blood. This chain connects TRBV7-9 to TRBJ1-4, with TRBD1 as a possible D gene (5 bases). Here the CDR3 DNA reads TGTGCCAGCAGCTTCGGGGCAGGCCCTAATGAAAAACTGTTTTTT. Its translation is CASSFGAGPNEKLFF.